One and the same sample provided the 16 T cell receptor beta chains below, sequenced in a study of blood T cell repertoires in COVID-19. Only in-frame clones appear in the TCRdb table, and some are missing; sequencing was by immunoSEQ multiplex PCR. The table lists around 99,000 clones, 90% of them singletons. The sequenced sample was peripheral blood. These receptors came from a man aged 50-60 years with acute or convalescent COVID-19.

This chain joins TRBV4-1 and TRBJ2-1, with 8 nucleotides matching TRBD2. The CDR3 runs to 13 residues. V trimming: 6 bases; J trimming: 5 bases; junction bases outside the gene matches: 3. CDR1 is MGHRA, CDR2 YSYEKL, per germline. Here the CDR3 reads CASSSGGNNEQFF. The CDR3 nucleotides read TGCGCCAGCAGTTCGGGAGGGAACAATGAGCAGTTCTTC.

The rearrangement links TRBV30 to TRBJ1-4; the D gene is possibly TRBD1 (5 bases). The V end lost 3 bases, the J end lost 8 bases, and 19 bases lay between the germline ends. This CDR3 has 15 amino acids. Germline CDR1 GTSNPN, CDR2 SVGIG (reference sequence). This CDR3 is CAWSLNGGRGEKLFF. The CDR3, as DNA: TGTGCCTGGAGCCTGAACGGGGGTCGGGGCGAAAAACTGTTTTTT.

J is TRBJ2-1 and V is TRBV20-1; perhaps TRBD2 as D (5 bases). The CDR3 sequence is 13 residues long. Trimming left V 3 bases short and J 9 bases short, with 15 bases between. Looked up from germline, CDR1 is DFQATT and CDR2 is SNEGSKA (reference sequence). Written as DNA, the CDR3 is TGCAGTGCTAGTCGAAGCGGAAAGGGTGAGCAGTTCTTC. Translation gives CSASRSGKGEQFF.

The chain carries TRBV19 and TRBJ1-5; perhaps TRBD1 as D (5 bases). V lost 7 bases and J lost 4, with 11 bases in between. The V gene's germline CDR1 is LNHDA and CDR2 SQIVND (reference sequence). The CDR3 is 13 amino acids. The CDR3 loop reads CASNRQSNQPQHF. In DNA form, the CDR3 reads TGTGCCAGTAACCGACAGTCGAATCAGCCCCAGCATTTT.

The V gene is TRBV19, the J gene TRBJ2-1; D not certain. The germline V gene encodes CDR1 LNHDA and CDR2 SQIVND (reference sequence). This CDR3 is 15 amino acids long. Trimming took 3 bases from V and 5 from J, leaving 14 bases between them. The CDR3 nucleotides read TGTGCCAGTAGTATTCGGGTACGAGGTCACAATGAGCAGTTCTTC. Amino acids: CASSIRVRGHNEQFF.

This clone was counted once. In nucleotides, the CDR3 is TGTGCCAGCAGAACTGTATCTGGTGAGACCCAGTACTTC. Amino acid sequence: CASRTVSGETQYF. The V and J genes are TRBV5-4 and TRBJ2-5; D call uncertain. The V end lost 5 bases, the J end lost 5 bases, and 13 bases lay between the germline ends. Germline-derived CDR1 and CDR2 are SGHNT and YYREEE (reference sequence). This CDR3 is built from 13 residues.

This chain connects TRBV9 to TRBJ2-5, with 8 bases fitting TRBD2. In germline, CDR1 is SGDLS, CDR2 YYNGEE. CDR3 length equals 15 residues. Trimming cost V 9 bases and J 5 bases; bases outside gene matches: 15. The CDR3 nucleotides read TGTGCCACCTCCCCCGGGACTAGTCGTGTCGAGACCCAGTACTTC. It specifies CATSPGTSRVETQYF.

This chain's CDR3 is CASSRSGGTEAFF. CDR3 in DNA: TGTGCCAGCAGCAGATCCGGGGGCACTGAAGCTTTCTTT. V is TRBV7-9 and J is TRBJ1-1, with D maybe TRBD1 (5 bases). Germline V gene data show CDR1 as SEHNR and CDR2 as FQNEAQ (reference sequence). V gave up 5 bases and J gave up 4 bases, with 11 bases separating them. The CDR3 spans 13 residues.

This clone appeared once. The chain joins TRBV11-3 to TRBJ1-2; 8 nucleotides agree with TRBD1. The trim removed 2 bases at V and 5 bases at J, leaving 7 bases unmatched. The CDR3 extends over 15 amino acids. Germline V gives CDR1 SGHNT, CDR2 YENEEA. The DNA for the CDR3 is TGTGCCAGCAGCTTATGGGACAGGAGGTGGTATGGCTACACCTTC. It translates to CASSLWDRRWYGYTF.

This clone was detected a few times. The V gene is TRBV19, the J gene TRBJ1-5; 11 bases match TRBD1. The CDR3 is 11 amino acids. Germline loops: CDR1 LNHDA, CDR2 SQIVND (reference sequence). The trim removed 4 bases at V and 13 bases at J, leaving 0 bases unmatched. Here the CDR3 DNA reads TGTGCCAGTAGTAGGGACAGGGGGCAGCATTTT. Encoded protein: CASSRDRGQHF.

V is TRBV7-2 and J is TRBJ2-3, with unresolved D. This CDR3 has 16 amino acids. Deletions cut 5 bases from V and 1 base from J, with 16 bases between. Germline V CDR1 and CDR2: SGHTA, FQGNSA. CDR3 DNA: TGTGCCAGCAGCAAGCCCCCGGGTACCGGCACAGATACGCAGTATTTT. It is translated as CASSKPPGTGTDTQYF.

CDR3 sequence reads: CASSDPETGSTGELFF. Written as DNA, the CDR3 is TGTGCCAGCAGTGATCCTGAGACAGGGTCCACCGGGGAGCTGTTTTTT. V and J are TRBV2 and TRBJ2-2; 7 bases fit TRBD1. The CDR3 loop spans 16 amino acids. V dropped 3 bases and J dropped 4; count of bases not matched to a gene: 8. Germline V gene data show CDR1 as SNHLY and CDR2 as FYNNEI.

The rearrangement uses TRBV18 and TRBJ2-2; a possible D gene is TRBD1 (6 bases). Germline V gene lookup returns CDR1 KGHSH and CDR2 LQKENI. This CDR3 has 17 amino acids. Trimming removed 0 bases from V and 5 bases from J, with 16 bases in between. The CDR3 protein is CASSPPLGAGETGELFF. Written as DNA, the CDR3 is TGTGCCAGCTCACCACCGTTGGGGGCTGGTGAGACCGGGGAGCTGTTTTTT.

The chain is built from TRBV11-2 and TRBJ2-7, with 7 bases identical to TRBD2. This CDR3 has 15 residues. Germline values: CDR1 SGHAT, CDR2 FQNNGV. With V trimmed by 0 bases and J by 3 bases, 5 bases remained unmatched. As DNA, the CDR3 is TGTGCCAGCAGCTTAGATCGGGAGGTAGGCTACGAGCAGTACTTC. Its protein is CASSLDREVGYEQYF.

The chain has TRBV19 and TRBJ1-4; D remains unclear. The CDR3 is made up of 13 amino acids. The V gene's germline CDR1 is LNHDA and CDR2 SQIVND (reference sequence). The ends were cut back, 7 bases at V and 6 bases at J, with 12 bases in the middle. CDR3 amino acids: CASKTGSDEKLFF. For the CDR3, the DNA is TGTGCCAGTAAAACCGGGTCGGATGAAAAACTGTTTTTT.

The chain couples TRBV5-5 to TRBJ2-1, with TRBD2 matching 11 bases. Germline values: CDR1 SGHKS, CDR2 YYEKEE (reference sequence). There are 15 residues in the CDR3. V shed 1 base and J 5 bases; nucleotides not matched to a gene: 2. Here the CDR3 reads CASSLRLAGNNEQFF. The CDR3 DNA follows: TGTGCCAGCAGCTTGCGACTAGCGGGAAACAATGAGCAGTTCTTC.